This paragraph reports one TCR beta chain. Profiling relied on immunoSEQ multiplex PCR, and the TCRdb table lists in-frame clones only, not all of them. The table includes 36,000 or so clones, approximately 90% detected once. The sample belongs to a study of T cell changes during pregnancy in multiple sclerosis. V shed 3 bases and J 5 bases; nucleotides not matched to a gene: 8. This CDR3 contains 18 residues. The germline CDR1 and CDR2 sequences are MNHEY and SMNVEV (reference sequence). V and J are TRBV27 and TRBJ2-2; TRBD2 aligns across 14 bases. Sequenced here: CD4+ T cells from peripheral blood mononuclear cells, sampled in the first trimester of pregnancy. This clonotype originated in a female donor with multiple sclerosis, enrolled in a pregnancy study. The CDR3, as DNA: TGTGCCAGCAGTTTGACTAGCGGGGGGGCGACACGGACCGGGGAGCTGTTTTTT. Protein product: CASSLTSGGATRTGELFF.